This TCR beta chain was found in a study of cytomegalovirus exposure and HLA in healthy donors. The germline CDR1 and CDR2 sequences are SGHNT and YENEEA. The CDR3 covers 13 residues. V was trimmed by 3 bases and J by 4 bases, leaving 7 bases between them. Primers: 60 Vbeta forward and 13 Jbeta reverse. Original processing notes: It was a later analysis that counted roughly 80 million unique TCR beta chains, of which some 10 million were shared. Produced via immunoSEQ multiplex PCR; TCRdb's table is partial and in-frame only. V and J calls and clone size are those listed in that table; D and trimming were worked out from the DNA. The table includes over 150,000 clones, about four fifths detected once.

The chain is built from TRBV11-3 and TRBJ2-1; D is unclear. The sample taken for sequencing was PBMCs. This receptor was obtained from a man younger than 40 in good health and CMV-seropositive. As DNA, the CDR3 is TGTGCCAGCAGCTTGGGCAGATACAATGAGCAGTTCTTC. This codes for CASSLGRYNEQFF.